Listed below are T cell receptor beta chains from one sample, sequenced in a study of human T cells and chemical hapten exposure. TCRdb recomputed calls from the RACE reads with MiXCR, one row per CDR3 protein. This table holds approximately 52,000 distinct CDR3 sequences, roughly 8.8% found once. The sample was whole blood, taken in connection with sensitization to the hapten diphenylcyclopropenone (DPC). These receptors originate from a middle-aged woman with alopecia areata. Some clones in this sample may be carry-over from other donors' samples. The CDR3 runs from the conserved cysteine through the conserved F or W. Fields, in order: clone size, V gene, D gene, J gene, CDR3 DNA, CDR3 protein. A D gene is named only where the DNA matches it firmly. For some rows the clone size is stated as once, few or many, or as a class when expanded; others skip it.

clone size: NA; V gene: TRBV27; D gene: NA; J gene: TRBJ2-7; CDR3 DNA: TGTGCCAGCAGTTTTTCTCCCACCTACGAGCAGTACTTC; CDR3 protein: CASSFSPTYEQYF
clone size: many; V gene: TRBV4-1; D gene: NA; J gene: TRBJ1-3; CDR3 DNA: TGCGCCAGCAGCCGAGGGACGGCTGGAAACACCATATATTTT; CDR3 protein: CASSRGTAGNTIYF
clone size: many; V gene: TRBV29-1; D gene: NA; J gene: TRBJ1-1; CDR3 DNA: TGCAGCGTTGATGAGGGCCGGGTAGCCACTGAAGCTTTCTTT; CDR3 protein: CSVDEGRVATEAFF
clone size: NA; V gene: TRBV4-1; D gene: TRBD1; J gene: TRBJ2-7; CDR3 DNA: TGCGCCAGCAGCCAAGGTACCGGGACAGTCTACGAGCAGTACTTC; CDR3 protein: CASSQGTGTVYEQYF
clone size: NA; V gene: TRBV9; D gene: NA; J gene: TRBJ2-7; CDR3 DNA: TGTGCCAGCAGCGTCGGACGCGTTTGGACCTACGAGCAGTACTTC; CDR3 protein: CASSVGRVWTYEQYF
clone size: NA; V gene: TRBV20-1; D gene: TRBD1; J gene: TRBJ2-7; CDR3 DNA: TGCAGTGCCCTGTACGGACAGGGCCCCTACGAGCAGTACTTC; CDR3 protein: CSALYGQGPYEQYF
clone size: many; V gene: TRBV6-1; D gene: NA; J gene: TRBJ1-1; CDR3 DNA: TGTGCCAGCATTAACAGTAACATGAACACTGAAGCTTTCTTT; CDR3 protein: CASINSNMNTEAFF
clone size: many; V gene: TRBV15; D gene: NA; J gene: TRBJ1-2; CDR3 DNA: TGTGCCACCAGCAGAGATCTGGAACAGGGAGGTGGCTACACCTTC; CDR3 protein: CATSRDLEQGGGYTF
clone size: many; V gene: TRBV7-3; D gene: NA; J gene: TRBJ2-5; CDR3 DNA: TGTGCCAGCAGCTCGCGGCATACAGCAGAGACCCAGTACTTC; CDR3 protein: CASSSRHTAETQYF
clone size: few; V gene: TRBV4-2; D gene: TRBD2; J gene: TRBJ2-7; CDR3 DNA: TGTGCCAGCAGCCAAGTCGGTGGCGCGGGGGGAAACGAGCAGTACTTC; CDR3 protein: CASSQVGGAGGNEQYF
clone size: many; V gene: TRBV20-1; D gene: NA; J gene: TRBJ2-4; CDR3 DNA: TGCAGTGCCCCCGTGTTAGGGGATAACAAAAACATTCAGTACTTC; CDR3 protein: CSAPVLGDNKNIQYF
clone size: NA; V gene: TRBV2; D gene: NA; J gene: TRBJ2-2; CDR3 DNA: TGTGCCAGCTCGCGGCTAGTAACTGGGGAGCTGTTTTTT; CDR3 protein: CASSRLVTGELFF
clone size: many; V gene: TRBV7-9; D gene: TRBD1; J gene: TRBJ2-5; CDR3 DNA: TGTGCCAGCAGCTCGCTAAGCGACAGGGAAATGCGAGAGACCCAGTACTTC; CDR3 protein: CASSSLSDREMRETQYF
clone size: many; V gene: TRBV5-4; D gene: TRBD1; J gene: TRBJ1-2; CDR3 DNA: TGTGCCAGCAGGACAGGGGTTAACCTGATGTCGGGCTACACCTTC; CDR3 protein: CASRTGVNLMSGYTF
clone size: many; V gene: TRBV9; D gene: NA; J gene: TRBJ2-1; CDR3 DNA: TGTGCCAGCAGCGTAGATGCGGGGCGCGAGCAGTTCTTC; CDR3 protein: CASSVDAGREQFF
clone size: NA; V gene: TRBV5-1; D gene: NA; J gene: TRBJ1-1; CDR3 DNA: TGCGCCAGCAGCTTGGGGGAGGTGGATAACACTGAAGCTTTCTTT; CDR3 protein: CASSLGEVDNTEAFF
clone size: many; V gene: TRBV27; D gene: NA; J gene: TRBJ1-6; CDR3 DNA: TGTGCCAGCAGTTTGCGGGAGCTTTATAATTCACCCCTCCACTTT; CDR3 protein: CASSLRELYNSPLHF
clone size: few; V gene: TRBV6-1; D gene: TRBD2; J gene: TRBJ2-3; CDR3 DNA: TGTGCCAGCAGTGAAGGCGGGGGGGCAGATACGCAGTATTTT; CDR3 protein: CASSEGGGADTQYF
clone size: many; V gene: TRBV7-7; D gene: TRBD2; J gene: TRBJ2-5; CDR3 DNA: TGTGCCAGCAGCAGACTAGCGGGGGGCCCCCAAGAGACCCAGTACTTC; CDR3 protein: CASSRLAGGPQETQYF
clone size: many; V gene: TRBV5-6; D gene: NA; J gene: TRBJ2-3; CDR3 DNA: TGTGCCAGCAGCTCATTAGCCCCGGCAGATACGCAGTATTTT; CDR3 protein: CASSSLAPADTQYF
clone size: many; V gene: TRBV20-1; D gene: NA; J gene: TRBJ2-7; CDR3 DNA: TGCAGTGCCCTTCAGGGAAGAACGTCCTACGAGCAGTACTTC; CDR3 protein: CSALQGRTSYEQYF
clone size: NA; V gene: TRBV4-1; D gene: NA; J gene: TRBJ2-2; CDR3 DNA: TGCGCCAGCAGCCAACGCCCTTTCTACCCAGGGGACACCGGGGAGCTGTTTTTT; CDR3 protein: CASSQRPFYPGDTGELFF
clone size: many; V gene: TRBV7-2; D gene: TRBD2; J gene: TRBJ2-7; CDR3 DNA: TGTGCCAGCAGCATCCAGCGGGGGGCCCCGGACGAGCAGTACTTC; CDR3 protein: CASSIQRGAPDEQYF
clone size: NA; V gene: TRBV7-3; D gene: NA; J gene: TRBJ1-1; CDR3 DNA: TGTGCCAGCAGCTTATACAGGGCAACTGAAGCTTTCTTT; CDR3 protein: CASSLYRATEAFF
clone size: few; V gene: TRBV28; D gene: NA; J gene: TRBJ1-2; CDR3 DNA: TGTGCCAGCAGTTCCCATCCTAACTATGGCTACACCTTC; CDR3 protein: CASSSHPNYGYTF
clone size: NA; V gene: TRBV4-1; D gene: NA; J gene: TRBJ1-3; CDR3 DNA: TGCGCCAGCAGCCAAGATGTTCTCTCTGGAAACACCATATATTTT; CDR3 protein: CASSQDVLSGNTIYF
clone size: many; V gene: TRBV4-2; D gene: TRBD1; J gene: TRBJ1-4; CDR3 DNA: TGTGCCAGCAGCCGGACAGGGCCCTCTTCAACTAATGAAAAACTGTTTTTT; CDR3 protein: CASSRTGPSSTNEKLFF
clone size: many; V gene: TRBV18; D gene: TRBD1; J gene: TRBJ1-5; CDR3 DNA: TGTGCCAGCTCACCAGGGCAGGGGGTTGTTCAGCCCCAGCATTTT; CDR3 protein: CASSPGQGVVQPQHF
clone size: NA; V gene: TRBV9; D gene: NA; J gene: TRBJ1-1; CDR3 DNA: TGTGCCAGCAGCGCACCGATGGGGCAGTCTGAAGCTTTCTTT; CDR3 protein: CASSAPMGQSEAFF
clone size: NA; V gene: TRBV30; D gene: NA; J gene: TRBJ2-1; CDR3 DNA: TGTGCCTGGACTTTGCAGGACGGAACCTACAATGAGCAGTTCTTC; CDR3 protein: CAWTLQDGTYNEQFF
clone size: many; V gene: TRBV6-1; D gene: NA; J gene: TRBJ2-7; CDR3 DNA: TGTGCCACAAAAAGCCGGGACGGGGAGTACTACGAGCAGTACTTC; CDR3 protein: CATKSRDGEYYEQYF
clone size: many; V gene: TRBV3-1; D gene: NA; J gene: TRBJ2-7; CDR3 DNA: TGTGCCAGCAGCCAAGCCGAACCCCCCTACGAGCAGTACTTC; CDR3 protein: CASSQAEPPYEQYF
clone size: many; V gene: TRBV4-1; D gene: NA; J gene: TRBJ2-1; CDR3 DNA: TGCGCCAGCAGCCAAGCACTAGGGGCGAGCTCCTACAATGAGCAGTTCTTC; CDR3 protein: CASSQALGASSYNEQFF
clone size: NA; V gene: TRBV6-2/TRBV6-3; D gene: NA; J gene: TRBJ2-7; CDR3 DNA: TGTGCCAGCAGTTATGATATGGAGGGGGCTTACGAGCAGTACTTC; CDR3 protein: CASSYDMEGAYEQYF
clone size: NA; V gene: TRBV7-2; D gene: TRBD2; J gene: TRBJ2-7; CDR3 DNA: TGTGCCAGCAGTTCCCTAGCGGGGGGGACCTACGAGCAGTACTTC; CDR3 protein: CASSSLAGGTYEQYF
clone size: many; V gene: TRBV5-6; D gene: NA; J gene: TRBJ2-7; CDR3 DNA: TGTGCCAGCAGCTTTTTCGTTAGGCACGAGCAGTACTTC; CDR3 protein: CASSFFVRHEQYF
clone size: many; V gene: TRBV30; D gene: NA; J gene: TRBJ1-2; CDR3 DNA: TGTGCCTGGAGTGTTAGCGGATCTAACTATGGCTACACCTTC; CDR3 protein: CAWSVSGSNYGYTF
clone size: few; V gene: TRBV4-3; D gene: TRBD1; J gene: TRBJ1-2; CDR3 DNA: TGCGCCAGCAGCCAAGATGTGGGACAGCTAGGATCCTACACCTTC; CDR3 protein: CASSQDVGQLGSYTF
clone size: many; V gene: TRBV4-1; D gene: TRBD1; J gene: TRBJ1-6; CDR3 DNA: TGCGCCAGCAGCCATCCTACCGGGACAGGGGAATCACCCCTCCACTTT; CDR3 protein: CASSHPTGTGESPLHF
clone size: few; V gene: TRBV2; D gene: TRBD2; J gene: TRBJ2-1; CDR3 DNA: TGTGCCAGCTCCGGGACTAGAGGGTACAATGAGCAGTTCTTC; CDR3 protein: CASSGTRGYNEQFF